Listed below are T cell receptor beta chains from one sample, sequenced in a study of regulatory T cells in long-lasting Graves disease. Each CDR3 protein is one row after TCRdb ran MiXCR on the multiplex PCR reads. The table shows hundreds of thousands of distinct CDR3 sequences, with roughly 13% occurring only once. The data also belong to a second study, concerning T cells in Graves' hyperthyroidism and ophthalmopathy.

The source was peripheral blood mononuclear cells (PBMCs), collected at new diagnosis, from a patient treated with antithyroid drugs. These receptors were taken from a man between 25 and 39 years old with Graves disease. Each CDR3 is given with its conserved first and last residue. Fields, in order: clone size, V gene, D gene, J gene, CDR3 DNA, CDR3 protein. The D gene is left open where the match is weak. Clone size is not always given. Where it is, it says once, few, many or a class for expanded clones.

few	TRBV5-1	TRBD2	TRBJ2-7	TGCGCCAGCAGCTTCCGACTAGCGGGAGGCTTCGAGCAGTACTTC	CASSFRLAGGFEQYF
many	TRBV12-3/TRBV12-4	-	TRBJ2-7	TGTGCCAGCAGTTTAGATGGCGGGATATTCTCCTACGAGCAGTACTTC	CASSLDGGIFSYEQYF
-	TRBV7-2	-	TRBJ2-7	TGTGCCAGCAGCTTAGTGGGGGACACCCCCTACGAGCAGTACTTC	CASSLVGDTPYEQYF
-	TRBV5-5	-	TRBJ2-1	TGTGCCAGCAGCTTGCATCGATCCAGCTCCTACAATGAGCAGTTCTTC	CASSLHRSSSYNEQFF
many	TRBV11-2	-	TRBJ2-2	TGTGCCAGCACCCTGGTCCGAGGGCACACCGGGGAGCTGTTTTTT	CASTLVRGHTGELFF
-	TRBV7-6	-	TRBJ2-1	TGTGCCAGCAGCCCGGGGACCGCCTCCTACAATGAGCAGTTCTTC	CASSPGTASYNEQFF
many	TRBV20-1	-	TRBJ2-7	TGCAGTGCTAGAAGGTCAGGGGAGCAGTACTTC	CSARRSGEQYF
many	TRBV15	TRBD2	TRBJ2-3	TGTGCCACCAGCAGACTAGCGGGAGCGGAAGATACGCAGTATTTT	CATSRLAGAEDTQYF
-	TRBV7-2	-	TRBJ1-4	TGTGCCAGCAGCTTAGAAGTAGCCTCCGAGGGACTGTTTTTT	CASSLEVASEGLFF
-	TRBV27	-	TRBJ2-1	TGTGCCAGCAGTCCCGTAAGCTCCTACAATGAGCAGTTCTTC	CASSPVSSYNEQFF
many	TRBV5-5	-	TRBJ2-4	TGTGCCAGCAGCGCTCCGGGACACCTTTCGCCGTTAAACATTCAGTACTTC	CASSAPGHLSPLNIQYF
-	TRBV19	-	TRBJ2-1	TGTGCCAGTAGCCCGACGAGGCATGAGCAGTTCTTC	CASSPTRHEQFF
many	TRBV12-5	-	TRBJ1-5	TGTGCTAGTGGTTTGGAGGAGAACCAGCCCCAGCATTTT	CASGLEENQPQHF
-	TRBV10-3	TRBD2	TRBJ2-1	TGTGCCATCAGTGCAATAACAGAGCGGGAGGGCCACTACAATGAGCAGTTCTTC	CAISAITEREGHYNEQFF
few	TRBV24-1	-	TRBJ2-3	TGTGCCACCAGTGATTCCTGGGGAGCGGTTAGCACAGATACGCAGTATTTT	CATSDSWGAVSTDTQYF
many	TRBV20-1	TRBD2	TRBJ2-2	TGCAGTGCTAGAGATCCGGCTAGCGGGAGCACCGGCACCGGGGAGCTGTTTTTT	CSARDPASGSTGTGELFF
few	TRBV5-1	TRBD1	TRBJ1-2	TGCGCCAGCAGCACGGGACAGACGATTGAAGCTAACTATGGCTACACCTTC	CASSTGQTIEANYGYTF
few	TRBV14	TRBD1	TRBJ2-7	TGTGCCAGCAGCCAAGCTCGTAAGAGACAGGGAATACTTACCTACGAGCAGTACTTC	CASSQARKRQGILTYEQYF
-	TRBV6-1	-	TRBJ1-6	TGTGCCACACGGGAGATGCGCTTTACGAATTCACCCCTCCACTTT	CATREMRFTNSPLHF
many	TRBV20-1	TRBD2	TRBJ2-5	TGCAGTGCTAGAGAGGGAGGGTCAGAGACCCAGTACTTC	CSAREGGSETQYF
many	TRBV4-1	TRBD1	TRBJ1-5	TGCGCCAGCAGCCACAACCAGGGGGCCCAGCATTTT	CASSHNQGAQHF
many	TRBV11-2	-	TRBJ1-3	TGTGCCAGCAGCTTCCTGTGGGGAAACACCATATATTTT	CASSFLWGNTIYF
-	TRBV5-6	TRBD2	TRBJ2-1	TGTGCCAGCAGCTACAGGACTAGCGGGATGAATGAGCAGTTCTTC	CASSYRTSGMNEQFF
-	TRBV28	-	TRBJ1-1	TGTGCCAGCAGTTTTGACAGCGAGGACACTGAAGCTTTCTTT	CASSFDSEDTEAFF
many	TRBV6-1	-	TRBJ2-2	TGTGCCAGCACTAACGGAGTTGTCCAGGTGGACACCGGGGAGCTGTTTTTT	CASTNGVVQVDTGELFF
few	TRBV10-3	-	TRBJ1-1	TGTGCCATCACCCGAGGGACGGGAAACACTGAAGCTTTCTTT	CAITRGTGNTEAFF
many	TRBV20-1	-	TRBJ2-5	TGCAGTGCTTTGGGGAGGGGGGGCGGCGGAGAGACCCAGTACTTC	CSALGRGGGGETQYF
-	TRBV19	-	TRBJ2-1	TGTGCCAGTAACCTACAGGGTGAGCAGTTCTTC	CASNLQGEQFF
many	TRBV20-1	TRBD1	TRBJ2-1	TGCAGTGCCGACAGGGACTACAATGAGCAGTTCTTC	CSADRDYNEQFF
many	TRBV2	-	TRBJ2-7	TGTGCCAGCATAGGGCCCCGCAGTGTATACGAGCAGTACTTC	CASIGPRSVYEQYF
-	TRBV7-2	TRBD1	TRBJ1-6	TGTGCCAGCAGCTTAGTATATAGGGGGCTTAATTCACCCCTCCACTTT	CASSLVYRGLNSPLHF
few	TRBV25-1	-	TRBJ1-2	TGTGCCAGCAGTAATAGAAACATCAGGGGAAGTCGTGGCTACACCTTC	CASSNRNIRGSRGYTF
many	TRBV6-1	-	TRBJ1-1	TGTGCCAGCACCGAACAGGGGAACACTGAAGCTTTCTTT	CASTEQGNTEAFF
many	TRBV10-3	-	TRBJ1-2	TGTGCCGTAGCGCGGGAGGGCAATGGCTACACCTTC	CAVAREGNGYTF